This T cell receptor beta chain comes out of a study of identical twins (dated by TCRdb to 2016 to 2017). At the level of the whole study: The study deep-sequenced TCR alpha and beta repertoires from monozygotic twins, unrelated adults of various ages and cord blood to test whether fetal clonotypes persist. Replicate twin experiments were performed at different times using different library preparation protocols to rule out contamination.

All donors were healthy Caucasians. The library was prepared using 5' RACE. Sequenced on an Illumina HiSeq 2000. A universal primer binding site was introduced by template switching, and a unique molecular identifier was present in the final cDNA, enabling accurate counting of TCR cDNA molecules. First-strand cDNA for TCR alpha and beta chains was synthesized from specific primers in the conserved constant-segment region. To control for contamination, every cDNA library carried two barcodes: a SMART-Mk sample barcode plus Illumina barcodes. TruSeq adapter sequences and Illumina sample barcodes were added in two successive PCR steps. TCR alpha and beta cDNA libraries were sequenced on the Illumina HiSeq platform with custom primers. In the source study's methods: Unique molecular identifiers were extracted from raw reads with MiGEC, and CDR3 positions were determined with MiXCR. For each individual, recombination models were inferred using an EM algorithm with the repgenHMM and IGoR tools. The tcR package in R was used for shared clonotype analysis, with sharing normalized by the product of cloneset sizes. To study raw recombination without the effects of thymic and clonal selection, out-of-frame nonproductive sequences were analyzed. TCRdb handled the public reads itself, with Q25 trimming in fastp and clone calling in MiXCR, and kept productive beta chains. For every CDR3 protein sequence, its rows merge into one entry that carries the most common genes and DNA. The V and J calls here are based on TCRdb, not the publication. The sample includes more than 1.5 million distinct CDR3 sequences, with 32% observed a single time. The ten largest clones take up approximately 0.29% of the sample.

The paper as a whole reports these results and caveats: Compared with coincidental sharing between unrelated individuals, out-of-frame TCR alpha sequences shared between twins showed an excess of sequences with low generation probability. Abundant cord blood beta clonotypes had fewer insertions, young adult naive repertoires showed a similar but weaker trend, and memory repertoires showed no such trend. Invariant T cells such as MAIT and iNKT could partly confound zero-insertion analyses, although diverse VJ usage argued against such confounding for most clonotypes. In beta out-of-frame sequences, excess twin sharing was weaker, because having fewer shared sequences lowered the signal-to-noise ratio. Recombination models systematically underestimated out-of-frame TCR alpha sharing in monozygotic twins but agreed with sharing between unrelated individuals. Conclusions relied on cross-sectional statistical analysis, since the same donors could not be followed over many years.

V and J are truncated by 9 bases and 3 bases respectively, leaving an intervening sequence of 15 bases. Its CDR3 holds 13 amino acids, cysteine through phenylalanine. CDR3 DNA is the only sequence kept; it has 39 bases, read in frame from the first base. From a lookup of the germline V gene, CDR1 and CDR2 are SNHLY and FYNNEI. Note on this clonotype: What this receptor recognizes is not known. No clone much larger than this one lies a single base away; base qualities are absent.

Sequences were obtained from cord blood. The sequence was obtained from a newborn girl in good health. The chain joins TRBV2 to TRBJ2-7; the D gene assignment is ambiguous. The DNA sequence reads TGTGCCAGTGGACCTCGGACGATCTACGAGCAGTACTTC. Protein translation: CASGPRTIYEQYF.